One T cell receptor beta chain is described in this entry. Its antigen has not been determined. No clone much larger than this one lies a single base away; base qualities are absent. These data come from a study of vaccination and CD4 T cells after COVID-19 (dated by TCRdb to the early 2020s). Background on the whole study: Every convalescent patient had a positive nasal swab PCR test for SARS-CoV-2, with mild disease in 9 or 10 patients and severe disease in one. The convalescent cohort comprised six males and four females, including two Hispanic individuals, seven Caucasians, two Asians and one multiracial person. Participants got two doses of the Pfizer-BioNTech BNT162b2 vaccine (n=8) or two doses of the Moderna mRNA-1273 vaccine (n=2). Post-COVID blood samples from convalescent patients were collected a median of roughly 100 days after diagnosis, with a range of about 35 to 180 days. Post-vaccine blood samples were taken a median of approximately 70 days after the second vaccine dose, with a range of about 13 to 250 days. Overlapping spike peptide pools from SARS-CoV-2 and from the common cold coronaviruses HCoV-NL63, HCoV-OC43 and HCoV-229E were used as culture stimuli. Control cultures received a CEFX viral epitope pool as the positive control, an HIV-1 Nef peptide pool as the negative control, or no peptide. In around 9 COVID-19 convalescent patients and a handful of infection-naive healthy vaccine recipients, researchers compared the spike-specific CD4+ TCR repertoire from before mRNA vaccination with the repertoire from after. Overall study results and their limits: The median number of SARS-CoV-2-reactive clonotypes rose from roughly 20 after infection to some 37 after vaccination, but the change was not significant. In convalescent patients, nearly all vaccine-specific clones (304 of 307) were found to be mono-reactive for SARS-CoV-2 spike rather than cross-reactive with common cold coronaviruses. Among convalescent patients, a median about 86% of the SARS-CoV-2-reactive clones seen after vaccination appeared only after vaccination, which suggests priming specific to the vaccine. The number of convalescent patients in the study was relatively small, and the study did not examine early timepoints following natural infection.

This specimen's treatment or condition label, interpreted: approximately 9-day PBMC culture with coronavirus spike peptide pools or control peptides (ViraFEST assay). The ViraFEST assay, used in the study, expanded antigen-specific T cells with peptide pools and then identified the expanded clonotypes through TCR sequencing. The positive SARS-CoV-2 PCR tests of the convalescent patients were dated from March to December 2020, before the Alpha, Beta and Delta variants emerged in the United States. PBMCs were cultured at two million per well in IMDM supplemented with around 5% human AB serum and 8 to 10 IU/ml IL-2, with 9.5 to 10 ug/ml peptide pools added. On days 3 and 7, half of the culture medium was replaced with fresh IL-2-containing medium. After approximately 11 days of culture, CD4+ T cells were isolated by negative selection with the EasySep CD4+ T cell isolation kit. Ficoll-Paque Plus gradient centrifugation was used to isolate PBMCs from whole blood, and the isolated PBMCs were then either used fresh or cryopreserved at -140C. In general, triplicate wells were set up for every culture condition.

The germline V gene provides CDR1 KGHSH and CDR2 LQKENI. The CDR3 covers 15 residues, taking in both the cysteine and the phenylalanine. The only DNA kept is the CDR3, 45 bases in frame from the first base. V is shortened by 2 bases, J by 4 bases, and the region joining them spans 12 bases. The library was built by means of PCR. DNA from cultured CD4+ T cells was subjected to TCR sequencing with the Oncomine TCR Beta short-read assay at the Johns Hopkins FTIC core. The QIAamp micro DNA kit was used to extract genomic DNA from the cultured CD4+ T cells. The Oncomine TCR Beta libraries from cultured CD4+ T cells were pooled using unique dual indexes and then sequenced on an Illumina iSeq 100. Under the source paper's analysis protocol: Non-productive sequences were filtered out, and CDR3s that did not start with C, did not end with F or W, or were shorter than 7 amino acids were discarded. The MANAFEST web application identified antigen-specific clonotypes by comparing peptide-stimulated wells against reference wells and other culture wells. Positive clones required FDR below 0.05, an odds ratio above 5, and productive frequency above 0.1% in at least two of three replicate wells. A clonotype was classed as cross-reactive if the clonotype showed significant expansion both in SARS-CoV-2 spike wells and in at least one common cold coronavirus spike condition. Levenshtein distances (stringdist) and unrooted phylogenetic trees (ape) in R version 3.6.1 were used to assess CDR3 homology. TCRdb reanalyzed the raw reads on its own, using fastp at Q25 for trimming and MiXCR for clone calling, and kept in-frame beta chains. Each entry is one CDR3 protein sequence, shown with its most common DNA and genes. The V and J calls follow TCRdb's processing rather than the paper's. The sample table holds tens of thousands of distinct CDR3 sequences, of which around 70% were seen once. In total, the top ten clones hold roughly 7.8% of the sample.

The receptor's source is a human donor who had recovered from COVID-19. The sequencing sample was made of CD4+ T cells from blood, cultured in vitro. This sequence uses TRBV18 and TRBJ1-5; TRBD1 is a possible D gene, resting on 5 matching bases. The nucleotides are TGTGCCAGCTCACCATCCGGGACTGTTAATCAGCCCCAGCATTTT. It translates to CASSPSGTVNQPQHF.